The 19 T cell receptor beta chains below all came from one sample that was sequenced in a study of T cell responses to AZD1222 COVID-19 vaccine. Here immunoSEQ multiplex PCR was the method, and the copy in TCRdb shows in-frame clones only, minus some. The table records 80,000 to 100,000 clones, around nine tenths of them present only once. This specimen was peripheral blood, taken 28 days after the second AZD1222 dose. The receptors here all came from an adult who received the AZD1222 COVID-19 vaccine.

The J gene is TRBJ1-1, the V gene TRBV10-1; D uncertain. The CDR3 runs 14 residues. V dropped 3 bases and J dropped 0 bases, with 8 bases sitting between them. Looked up from germline, CDR1 is WNHNN and CDR2 is SYGVQD (reference sequence). This CDR3 is CASSERRMNTEAFF. For the CDR3, the DNA is TGCGCCAGCAGTGAAAGACGGATGAACACTGAAGCTTTCTTT.

The chain combines TRBV7-9 with TRBJ2-1; 7 bases are a match to TRBD2. The CDR3 has 14 residues. CDR1 is SEHNR and CDR2 is FQNEAQ in the germline V gene (reference sequence). With V trimmed by 5 bases and J by 4 bases, 5 bases remained unmatched. The chain's CDR3 is CASSHTSDYNEQFF. DNA of the CDR3: TGTGCCAGCAGCCATACTAGCGATTACAATGAGCAGTTCTTC.

The V and J genes are TRBV19 and TRBJ1-4; tentative D call: TRBD1 (5 bases). The V gene's germline CDR1 is LNHDA and CDR2 SQIVND (reference sequence). The CDR3 has 12 amino acids. The ends were cut back, 5 bases at V and 8 bases at J, with 9 bases in the middle. CDR3 coding DNA: TGTGCCAGTAGTCCCGCAGGGGAAAAACTGTTTTTT. Translating it yields CASSPAGEKLFF.

The genes are TRBV6-5 and TRBJ2-7; TRBD1 agrees at 9 bases. The germline V gene encodes CDR1 MNHEY and CDR2 SVGAGI. The CDR3 runs to 14 residues. V gave up 7 bases and J gave up 2 bases; unmatched junction bases: 6. CDR3 amino acids: CASNRQGGPYEQYF. CDR3 sequence (DNA): TGTGCCAGCAACCGACAGGGGGGACCCTACGAGCAGTACTTC.

The V gene is TRBV7-9, the J gene TRBJ2-7; no clear D gene. The CDR3 sequence is 12 residues long. CDR1 SEHNR and CDR2 FQNEAQ come from the germline V gene (reference sequence). Trimming left V 5 bases short and J 0 bases short, with 5 bases between. For the CDR3, the DNA is TGTGCCAGCAGCGTAGACTCCTACGAGCAGTACTTC. This sequence encodes CASSVDSYEQYF.

In its sample, this clone was seen a few times. This chain links TRBV25-1 with TRBJ2-3; the D gene is possibly TRBD2 (7 bases). Germline CDR1 and CDR2: MGHDK and SYGVNS. The CDR3 spans 16 residues. Trimming took off 0 bases at V and 3 bases at J, with 13 bases between the two ends. For the CDR3, the DNA is TGTGCCAGCAGTGAATACGGCGGGGGCCTAACAGATACGCAGTATTTT. Protein: CASSEYGGGLTDTQYF.

The V gene is TRBV7-9, the J gene TRBJ1-6; 7 positions match TRBD1. The V segment lost 8 bases and the J segment 7 bases; nucleotides outside the gene matches: 2. The CDR3 loop spans 12 amino acids. Germline loops: CDR1 SEHNR, CDR2 FQNEAQ (reference sequence). This CDR3 reads CASGQENSPLHF. As DNA, the CDR3 is TGTGCCAGCGGACAGGAAAATTCACCCCTCCACTTT.

The J gene is TRBJ1-1, the V gene TRBV28, with D hard to call. The ends were cut back, 6 bases at V and 2 bases at J, with 7 bases in the middle. Germline CDR1 is MDHEN and CDR2 is SYDVKM. The CDR3 length is 12 residues. DNA for the CDR3: TGTGCCAGCAGAGCCCCTAACACTGAAGCTTTCTTT. Protein product: CASRAPNTEAFF.

This chain connects TRBV12-3 or TRBV12-4 to TRBJ1-5; D remains unclear. V was pared by 5 bases and J by 7 bases, with 9 bases between. The CDR3 totals 12 residues. The CDR3 spells CASSGLGQPQHF. The CDR3, as DNA: TGTGCCAGCAGTGGACTTGGCCAGCCCCAGCATTTT.

The CDR3 nucleotides are TGTGCCATCAGTGAGTTCCAGGCTAACTATGGCTACACCTTC. The encoded protein is CAISEFQANYGYTF. The rearrangement uses TRBV10-3 and TRBJ1-2; no clear D gene. The CDR3 runs to 14 residues. V gave up 1 base and J gave up 0 bases, with 6 bases separating them. Germline V gene sequence: CDR1 ENHRY, CDR2 SYGVKD.

CDR3 loop: CASSWTTGGNQPQHF. The CDR3 DNA is TGTGCCAGCAGTTGGACGACCGGGGGCAATCAGCCCCAGCATTTT. The V and J genes are TRBV6-5 and TRBJ1-5; D ambiguous. The CDR3 covers 15 residues. CDR1 and CDR2 from the germline V gene are MNHEY and SVGAGI. Between the trimmed V and J ends, which lost 4 bases and 2 bases, there was a span of 12 bases.

The V call is TRBV5-5, the J call TRBJ2-1, with 7 bases lining up with TRBD1. Looked up from germline, CDR1 is SGHKS and CDR2 is YYEKEE (reference sequence). V was pared by 5 bases and J by 6 bases, with 11 bases of the junction left unmatched. The CDR3 runs to 15 residues. This CDR3 reads CASRAGTVERNEQFF. The CDR3, as DNA: TGTGCCAGCAGGGCCGGGACAGTAGAACGCAATGAGCAGTTCTTC.

J is TRBJ2-3 and V is TRBV5-4; a possible D gene is TRBD1 (6 bases). Trimming shortened V by 3 bases and J by 1 base, and 9 bases separated the two germline ends. The CDR3 totals 14 residues. The V gene's germline CDR1 is SGHNT and CDR2 YYREEE (reference sequence). The CDR3 here is CASSSRTGTDTQYF. For the CDR3, the DNA is TGTGCCAGCAGCTCCAGGACAGGCACAGATACGCAGTATTTT.

V and J are TRBV5-6 and TRBJ2-3; D remains ambiguous. V shed 0 bases and J shed 2 bases, with 10 bases lying between them. The CDR3 runs 15 residues. Germline CDR1 SGHDT, CDR2 YYEEEE. The CDR3 region has the DNA TGTGCCAGCAGCTTGGACGGCGGAGCCACAGATACGCAGTATTTT. This translates into CASSLDGGATDTQYF. Full variable domain (rest looked up from reference TRBV5-6 and TRBJ2-3): DAGVTQSPTHLIKTRGQQVTLRCSPKSGHDTVSWYQQALGQGPQFIFQYYEEEERQRGNFPDRFSGHQFPNYSSELNVNALLLGDSALYLCASSLDGGATDTQYFGPGTRLTVL.

This clone was detected only a few times. The chain recombines TRBV24-1 with TRBJ1-1, with D hard to call. Germline V lookup: CDR1 KGHDR, CDR2 SFDVKD. This CDR3 has 14 residues. V gave up 3 bases and J gave up 4 bases, with 11 bases separating them. CDR3 DNA: TGTGCCACCAGTGATCCATTGCCGGGCACTGAAGCTTTCTTT. Translation: CATSDPLPGTEAFF.

The chain has TRBV5-4 and TRBJ1-2, with 9 bases aligning to TRBD1. The J segment lost 1 base and the V segment lost 3 bases, leaving 4 bases of the junction unmatched. The CDR3 runs to 15 residues. Germline CDR1 reads SGHNT; CDR2 reads YYREEE (reference sequence). CDR3 DNA sequence: TGTGCCAGCAGCTCCGGGACAGGGTATAACTATGGCTACACCTTC. It yields the protein CASSSGTGYNYGYTF.

The rearrangement links TRBV19 to TRBJ1-2, with D possibly matching TRBD1 (5 bases). CDR3 length equals 12 residues. V shed 0 bases and J shed 8 bases, with 7 bases lying between them. The germline V gene has CDR1 LNHDA and CDR2 SQIVND (reference sequence). The CDR3 region is CASSIEGRGYTF. In DNA form, the CDR3 reads TGTGCCAGTAGTATAGAGGGGCGCGGCTACACCTTC.

CDR3 in amino acids: CASSLIVGGSTETQYF. CDR3 sequence (DNA): TGCGCCAGCAGCTTGATAGTAGGGGGGTCGACTGAGACCCAGTACTTC. The chain combines TRBV5-1 with TRBJ2-5; D may be TRBD1 or TRBD2 (6 bases each). Per the germline V gene, CDR1 is SGHRS and CDR2 is YFSETQ. Deletions cut 1 base from V and 5 bases from J, with 18 bases between. The CDR3 loop spans 16 amino acids.

The chain employs TRBV4-1 and TRBJ2-7; 7 nucleotides agree with TRBD1. This CDR3 contains 16 residues. V trimming: 4 bases; J trimming: 0 bases; junction bases outside the gene matches: 9. Germline-derived CDR1 and CDR2 are MGHRA and YSYEKL. As DNA, the CDR3 is TGCGCCAGCAGCCGGAATACAGGGGATTTCTCCTACGAGCAGTACTTC. Its protein product is CASSRNTGDFSYEQYF.